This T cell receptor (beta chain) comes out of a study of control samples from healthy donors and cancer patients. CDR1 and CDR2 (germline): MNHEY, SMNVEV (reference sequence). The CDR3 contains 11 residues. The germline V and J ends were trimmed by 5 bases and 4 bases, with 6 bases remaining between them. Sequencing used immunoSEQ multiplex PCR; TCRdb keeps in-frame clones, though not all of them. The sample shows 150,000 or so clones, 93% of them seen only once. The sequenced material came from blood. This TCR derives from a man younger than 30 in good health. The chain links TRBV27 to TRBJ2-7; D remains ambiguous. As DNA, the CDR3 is TGTGCCAGCAGTCCATCTTACGAGCAGTACTTC. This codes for CASSPSYEQYF.